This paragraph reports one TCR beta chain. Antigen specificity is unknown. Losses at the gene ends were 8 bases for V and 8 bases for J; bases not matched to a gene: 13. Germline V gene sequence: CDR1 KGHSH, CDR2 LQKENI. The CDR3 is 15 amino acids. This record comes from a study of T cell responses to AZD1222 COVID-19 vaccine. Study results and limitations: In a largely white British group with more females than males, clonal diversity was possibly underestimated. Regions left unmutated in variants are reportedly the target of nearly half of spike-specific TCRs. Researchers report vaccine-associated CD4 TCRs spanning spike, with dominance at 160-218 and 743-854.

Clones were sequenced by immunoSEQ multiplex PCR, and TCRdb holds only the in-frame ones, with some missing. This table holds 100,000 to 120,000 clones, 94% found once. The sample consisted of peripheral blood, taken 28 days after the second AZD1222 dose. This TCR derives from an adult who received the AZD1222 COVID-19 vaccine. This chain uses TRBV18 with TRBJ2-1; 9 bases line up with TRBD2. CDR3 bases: TGTGCCAGCGCGAGCGGACTAGCGCGTTTTGATGAGCAGTTCTTC. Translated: CASASGLARFDEQFF.